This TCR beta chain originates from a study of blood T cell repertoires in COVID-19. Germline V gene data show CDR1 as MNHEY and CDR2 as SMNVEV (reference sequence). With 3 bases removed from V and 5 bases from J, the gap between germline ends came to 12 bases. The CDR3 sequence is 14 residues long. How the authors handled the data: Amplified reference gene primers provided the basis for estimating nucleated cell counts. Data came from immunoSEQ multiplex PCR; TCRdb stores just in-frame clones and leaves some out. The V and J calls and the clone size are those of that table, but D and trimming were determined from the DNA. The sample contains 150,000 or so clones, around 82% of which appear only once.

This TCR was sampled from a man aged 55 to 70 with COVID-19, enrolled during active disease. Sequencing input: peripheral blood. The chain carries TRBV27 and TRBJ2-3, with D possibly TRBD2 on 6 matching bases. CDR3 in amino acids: CASSFPGVGDTQYF. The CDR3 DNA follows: TGTGCCAGCAGTTTCCCGGGGGTAGGAGATACGCAGTATTTT.